The sequence of this T cell receptor (beta chain) was determined in a study of CD4 T cells in relation to SARS-CoV-2 and coronaviruses. Unexposed donor CD4+ T cells date from about 2010-2018, before the COVID-19 pandemic. General study results and limits: SARS-CoV-2-driven expansion was significantly weaker in crossreactive than monoreactive clones. In approximately 71% of donors, memory CD4+ clonotypes crossrecognized SARS-CoV-2 and at least one common cold coronavirus spike.

V lost 3 bases and J lost 9; bases outside the gene matches: 4. The germline V gene encodes CDR1 GTSNPN and CDR2 SVGIG (reference sequence). The CDR3 is made up of 12 amino acids. Notes on this clone: As yet, its antigen is unknown.

Naive and memory CD4+ T cell DNA was deep-sequenced without culture. Libraries were prepared by immunoSEQ multiplex PCR; TCRdb keeps only in-frame clonotypes and omits some of them. This table holds about 70,000 clones, 80% to 90% found once. The sample was memory CD4+ T cells from PBMCs. The sequence came from a human donor in good health. This chain connects TRBV30 to TRBJ2-4; TRBD2 matches 8 bases. CDR3 protein: CAWRNSGVIQYF. CDR3 sequence (DNA): TGTGCCTGGAGAAATAGCGGGGTCATTCAGTACTTC. The complete variable domain, with remaining parts taken from reference TRBV30 and TRBJ2-4, reads SQTIHQWPATLVQPVGSPLSLECTVEGTSNPNLYWYRQAAGRGLQLLFYSVGIGQISSEVPQNLSASRPQDRQFILSSKKLLLSDSGFYLCAWRNSGVIQYFGAGTRLSVL.